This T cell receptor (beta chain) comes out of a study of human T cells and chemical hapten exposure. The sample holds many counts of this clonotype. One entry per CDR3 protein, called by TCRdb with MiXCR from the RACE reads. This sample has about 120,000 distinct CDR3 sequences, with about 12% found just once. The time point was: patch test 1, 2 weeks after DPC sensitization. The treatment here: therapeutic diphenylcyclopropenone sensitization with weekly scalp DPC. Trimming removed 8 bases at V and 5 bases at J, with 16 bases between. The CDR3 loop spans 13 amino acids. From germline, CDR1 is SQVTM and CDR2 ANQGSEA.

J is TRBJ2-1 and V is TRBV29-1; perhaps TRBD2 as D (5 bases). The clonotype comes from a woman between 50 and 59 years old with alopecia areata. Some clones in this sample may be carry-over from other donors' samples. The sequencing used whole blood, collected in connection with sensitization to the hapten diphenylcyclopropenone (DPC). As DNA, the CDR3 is TGCAGCTCGGACGGAGGTCGGCACAATGAGCAGTTCTTC. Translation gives CSSDGGRHNEQFF.